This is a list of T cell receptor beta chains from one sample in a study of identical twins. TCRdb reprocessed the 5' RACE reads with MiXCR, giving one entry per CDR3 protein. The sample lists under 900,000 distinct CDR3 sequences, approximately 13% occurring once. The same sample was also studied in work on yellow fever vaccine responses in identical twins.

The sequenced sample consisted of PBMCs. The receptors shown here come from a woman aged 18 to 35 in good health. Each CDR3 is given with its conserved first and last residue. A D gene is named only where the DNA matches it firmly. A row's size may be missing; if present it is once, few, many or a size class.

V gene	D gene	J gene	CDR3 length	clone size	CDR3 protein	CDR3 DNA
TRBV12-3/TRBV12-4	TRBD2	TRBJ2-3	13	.	CASSPTSEGTQYF	TGTGCCAGCAGTCCTACTAGCGAGGGTACGCAGTATTTT
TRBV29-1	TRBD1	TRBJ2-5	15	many	CSVGVNRGLEKTQYF	TGCAGCGTTGGCGTCAACAGGGGTCTCGAGAAGACCCAGTACTTC
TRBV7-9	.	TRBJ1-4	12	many	CASIGAGEKLFF	TGTGCCAGCATAGGGGCTGGAGAAAAACTGTTTTTT
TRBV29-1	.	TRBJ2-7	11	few	CSVAIGTEQYF	TGCAGCGTTGCGATAGGTACCGAGCAGTACTTC
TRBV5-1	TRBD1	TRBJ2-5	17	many	CASSLGGTGQNQETQYF	TGCGCCAGCAGCTTGGGGGGGACAGGGCAGAACCAAGAGACCCAGTACTTC
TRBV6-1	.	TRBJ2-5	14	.	CASTPTVDQETQYF	TGTGCCAGCACCCCGACAGTAGACCAAGAGACCCAGTACTTC
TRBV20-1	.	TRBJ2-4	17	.	CSARDFTGAEDKNIQYF	TGCAGTGCTAGAGATTTTACGGGGGCTGAGGACAAAAACATTCAGTACTTC
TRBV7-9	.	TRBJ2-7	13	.	CASSLSHLLEQYF	TGTGCCAGCAGCCTAAGTCACCTTTTGGAGCAGTACTTC
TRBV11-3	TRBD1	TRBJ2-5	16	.	CASSQRTGRMQETQYF	TGTGCCAGCAGCCAACGGACAGGGAGGATGCAAGAGACCCAGTACTTC
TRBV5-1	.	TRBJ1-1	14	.	CASSVQGRGTEAFF	TGCGCCAGCAGCGTTCAGGGGCGCGGCACTGAAGCTTTCTTT
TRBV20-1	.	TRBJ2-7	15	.	CSARDSRDTSYEQYF	TGCAGTGCTAGAGATAGTCGGGACACCTCCTACGAGCAGTACTTC
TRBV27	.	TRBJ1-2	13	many	CASSLAVNYGYTF	TGTGCCAGCAGTTTAGCTGTGAACTATGGCTACACCTTC
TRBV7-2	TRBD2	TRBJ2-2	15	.	CASSTREGHPGELFF	TGTGCCAGCAGCACGCGGGAGGGCCATCCCGGGGAGCTGTTTTTT
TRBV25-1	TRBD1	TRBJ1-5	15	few	CASSGGQGNNQPQHF	TGTGCCAGCAGTGGGGGACAGGGAAACAATCAGCCCCAGCATTTT
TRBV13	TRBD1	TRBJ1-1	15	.	CASSLLQGEFTEAFF	TGTGCCAGCAGCTTATTGCAGGGGGAGTTCACTGAAGCTTTCTTT
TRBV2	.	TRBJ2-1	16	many	CASSDLGTIRSNEQFF	TGTGCCAGCAGTGATCTCGGGACAATTCGTTCCAATGAGCAGTTCTTC
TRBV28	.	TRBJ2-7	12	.	CASSRNRDEQYF	TGTGCCAGCAGCCGTAACAGGGACGAGCAGTACTTC
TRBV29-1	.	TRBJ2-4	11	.	CSVGSQNIQYF	TGCAGCGTTGGTAGTCAAAACATTCAGTACTTC
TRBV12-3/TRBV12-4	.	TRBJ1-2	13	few	CASRITGSYGYTF	TGTGCCAGCAGAATAACAGGGTCCTATGGCTACACCTTC
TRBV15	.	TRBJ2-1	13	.	CATSHRTYNEQFF	TGTGCCACCAGCCACCGGACCTATAATGAGCAGTTCTTC
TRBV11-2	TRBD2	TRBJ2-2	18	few	CASSSTRFSGGYTGELFF	TGTGCCAGCAGCTCCACTCGATTTAGCGGGGGATACACCGGGGAGCTGTTTTTT
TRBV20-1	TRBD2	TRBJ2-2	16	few	CSAREGLAGAGGELFF	TGCAGTGCTAGAGAGGGACTAGCGGGAGCTGGCGGGGAGCTGTTTTTT
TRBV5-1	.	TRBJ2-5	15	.	CASSLEGQPKETQYF	TGCGCCAGCAGCTTGGAAGGACAGCCAAAAGAGACCCAGTACTTC
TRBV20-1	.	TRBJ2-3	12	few	CSAPIQTDTQYF	TGCAGTGCCCCGATCCAGACAGATACGCAGTATTTT
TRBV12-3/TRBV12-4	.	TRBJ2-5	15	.	CASSLTGTLQETQYF	TGTGCCAGCAGTTTAACCGGGACGCTGCAAGAGACCCAGTACTTC
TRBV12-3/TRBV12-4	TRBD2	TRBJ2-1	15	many	CASQAGTRSYNEQFF	TGTGCCAGCCAGGCTGGGACTAGATCCTACAATGAGCAGTTCTTC
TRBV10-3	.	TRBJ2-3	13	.	CAISGRITDTQYF	TGTGCCATCAGTGGGCGCATCACAGATACGCAGTATTTT
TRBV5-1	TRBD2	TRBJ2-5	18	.	CASSWGRSSGNNEETQYF	TGCGCCAGCAGCTGGGGCCGGTCTAGCGGAAACAACGAAGAGACCCAGTACTTC
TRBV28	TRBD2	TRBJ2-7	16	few	CASSLGRAGGPYEQYF	TGTGCCAGCAGTCTCGGCCGGGCGGGAGGGCCCTACGAGCAGTACTTC
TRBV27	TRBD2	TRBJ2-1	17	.	CASSQQTSGGPYNEQFF	TGTGCCAGCAGTCAGCAGACTAGCGGGGGGCCTTACAATGAGCAGTTCTTC
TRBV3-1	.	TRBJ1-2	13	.	CASSQGETNGYTF	TGTGCCAGCAGCCAGGGGGAGACGAATGGCTACACCTTC
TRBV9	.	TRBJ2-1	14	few	CASSVGGTIHEQFF	TGTGCCAGCAGCGTAGGGGGCACGATTCATGAGCAGTTCTTC
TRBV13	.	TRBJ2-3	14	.	CASSSPQYIDTQYF	TGTGCCAGCAGCTCCCCCCAATATATAGATACGCAGTATTTT
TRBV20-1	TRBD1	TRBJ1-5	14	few	CSAEPTGDNQPQHF	TGCAGTGCCGAACCCACAGGGGACAATCAGCCCCAGCATTTT